These 22 T cell receptor beta chains share one sample of origin, sequenced in a study of OX40 agonist ivuxolimab in advanced cancers. Repertoires were generated with immunoSEQ multiplex PCR, while TCRdb's copy carries only in-frame clones and drops some. The sample shows 50,000 to 70,000 clones, 80% to 90% of them seen only once. Source: CD4+ or CD8+ T cells sorted from blood, taken in a trial of the OX40 agonist ivuxolimab. These receptors were obtained from an adult with an advanced solid tumor such as melanoma, head and neck, liver or kidney cancer.

This clone was seen a single time. The chain has TRBV19 and TRBJ1-1, with 8 bases identical to TRBD1. In germline, CDR1 is LNHDA, CDR2 SQIVND (reference sequence). Trimming at V came to 4 bases and at J to 1 base, leaving 8 bases not matched to a gene. The CDR3 is made up of 16 amino acids. The CDR3 sequence is CASSSPTGTGNTEAFF. The CDR3 DNA reads as TGTGCCAGTAGTAGCCCAACCGGGACAGGGAACACTGAAGCTTTCTTT.

The V call is TRBV7-8, the J call TRBJ2-7; no firm D call. From germline, CDR1 is SGHVS and CDR2 FQNEAQ. V was clipped by 2 bases and J by 3 bases, with 11 bases between them. The CDR3 totals 14 residues. The CDR3 nucleotides read TGTGCCAGCAGCTTACGTCGGACCAACTACGAGCAGTACTTC. Its protein is CASSLRRTNYEQYF.

The chain carries TRBV7-2 and TRBJ1-3; no clear D. The germline V gene has CDR1 SGHTA and CDR2 FQGNSA. Trimming shortened V by 2 bases and J by 2 bases, and 7 bases separated the two germline ends. The CDR3 consists of 14 residues. The CDR3 spells CASSLRGPGNTIYF. As DNA, the CDR3 is TGTGCCAGCAGCTTAAGAGGACCTGGAAACACCATATATTTT.

This chain joins TRBV6-5 and TRBJ2-5, with D possibly matching TRBD2 (7 bases). The J call is uncertain, as TRBJ2-7 better fits the DNA end. Germline V lookup: CDR1 MNHEY, CDR2 SVGAGI. The CDR3 runs to 15 residues. The CDR3, as DNA: TGTGCCAGCAGTATGAGCGGGACAAGCTCCTACGAGCAGTACTTC. It translates to CASSMSGTSSYEQYF.

J is TRBJ2-5 and V is TRBV19; 7 nucleotides line up with TRBD2. Germline V gives CDR1 LNHDA, CDR2 SQIVND (reference sequence). The length of the CDR3 is 16 residues. J lost 5 bases, V lost 2 bases, and 11 bases had no gene match. In DNA, the CDR3 is TGTGCCAGTAGTATAAGGGCGGGAGCTATGCGGGAGACCCAGTACTTC. Protein: CASSIRAGAMRETQYF.

The gene calls are TRBV19 and TRBJ1-5; TRBD1 is a possible D gene (5 bases). The CDR3 has 18 amino acids. Germline V gene sequence: CDR1 LNHDA, CDR2 SQIVND (reference sequence). Trimming cost V 5 bases and J 3 bases, with 23 bases left between them. CDR3 protein: CASSRDSGRSDANQPQHF. CDR3 bases: TGTGCCAGTAGTCGGGACTCTGGACGGAGTGATGCCAATCAGCCCCAGCATTTT.

The chain has TRBV6-6 and TRBJ2-7; 11 bases match TRBD1. The CDR3 covers 15 residues. From germline, CDR1 is MNHNY and CDR2 SVGAGI (reference sequence). V lost 0 bases to trimming and J lost 3 bases; unmatched junction nucleotides: 1. Here the CDR3 reads CASSYSGTGGYEQYF. The CDR3 bases are TGTGCCAGCAGTTACTCCGGGACAGGGGGCTACGAGCAGTACTTC.

The rearrangement joins TRBV14 to TRBJ2-7; 8 bases fit TRBD1. The J segment lost 0 bases and the V segment lost 4 bases, leaving 11 bases of the junction unmatched. The CDR3 runs 17 residues. Germline V gives CDR1 SGHDN, CDR2 FVKESK. CDR3 in amino acids: CASSPGQGASTSYEQYF. The CDR3 DNA reads TGTGCCAGCAGCCCCGGACAGGGAGCCTCCACCTCCTACGAGCAGTACTTC.

V and J are TRBV5-1 and TRBJ2-5; 9 bases are shared with TRBD1. CDR3 length: 14 amino acids. CDR1 and CDR2 (germline): SGHRS, YFSETQ. Germline trimming cut 4 bases from V and 6 bases from J; bases unmatched to any gene: 7. CDR3 in DNA: TGCGCCAGCAGCGAGCGACAGGGGGGGAAGACCCAGTACTTC. Amino acids: CASSERQGGKTQYF. The whole variable domain, filled in from reference TRBV5-1 and TRBJ2-5, reads KAGVTQTPRYLIKTRGQQVTLSCSPISGHRSVSWYQQTPGQGLQFLFEYFSETQRNKGNFPGRFSGRQFSNSRSEMNVSTLELGDSALYLCASSERQGGKTQYFGPGTRLLVL.

In this sample, this clone turned up once. The chain recombines TRBV9 with TRBJ1-3, with no clear D. This CDR3 spans 16 amino acids. Germline CDR1 and CDR2: SGDLS and YYNGEE. V was trimmed by 4 bases and J by 1 base, leaving 15 bases between them. CDR3 coding DNA: TGTGCCAGCAGCACCCGATCCAAAGGGTCTGGAAACACCATATATTTT. Its protein product is CASSTRSKGSGNTIYF.

This clone was seen more than once but under ten times. V and J are TRBV15 and TRBJ1-4; D not resolved. The CDR3 contains 14 residues. CDR1 LNHNV and CDR2 YYDKDF come from the germline V gene (reference sequence). V lost 6 bases to trimming and J lost 3 bases, with 11 bases between them. The CDR3 loop reads CATRSDGPNEKLFF. For the CDR3, the DNA is TGTGCCACCAGAAGTGACGGGCCTAATGAAAAACTGTTTTTT. The whole variable domain, filled in from reference TRBV15 and TRBJ1-4, reads DAMVIQNPRYQVTQFGKPVTLSCSQTLNHNVMYWYQQKSSQAPKLLFHYYDKDFNNEADTPDNFQSRRPNTSFCFLDIRSPGLGDTAMYLCATRSDGPNEKLFFGSGTQLSVL.

A few counts support this clone. J is TRBJ2-3 and V is TRBV21-1; the table names TRBD2, a call not compared with the DNA. TRBV21-1 is recorded as a pseudogene. The CDR3 length is 11 residues. The CDR3: CAPREKDTQYF. The DNA for the CDR3 is TGTGCCCCCCGGGAAAAAGATACGCAGTATTTT.

The V and J genes are TRBV6-5 and TRBJ1-1; D might be TRBD1 (6 bases). The CDR3 has 14 residues. Trimming took 4 bases from V and 1 from J, leaving 10 bases between them. Germline assignment: CDR1 MNHEY and CDR2 SVGAGI. For the CDR3, the DNA is TGTGCCAGCAGTTCCGTAGGGGGGAACACTGAAGCTTTCTTT. Protein product: CASSSVGGNTEAFF.

This rearrangement joins TRBV5-8 to TRBJ1-5; D might be TRBD1 (5 bases). Trimming shortened V by 5 bases and J by 0 bases, and 12 bases separated the two germline ends. Germline CDR1 and CDR2: SGHTS and YDEGEE. The CDR3 covers 15 residues. CDR3 sequence: CASSLSGYSNQPQHF. In DNA form, the CDR3 reads TGTGCCAGCAGTTTGTCAGGGTATAGCAATCAGCCCCAGCATTTT.

This rearrangement joins TRBV9 to TRBJ2-2; TRBD1 matches 7 bases. CDR3 length equals 16 residues. Trimming removed 4 bases from V and 5 bases from J; junction bases left unmatched: 11. The germline V gene encodes CDR1 SGDLS and CDR2 YYNGEE. This CDR3 reads CASSSRQGPGTGELFF. The CDR3 bases are TGTGCCAGCAGCTCGAGACAGGGCCCGGGGACCGGGGAGCTGTTTTTT.

The gene calls are TRBV5-4 and TRBJ2-5; either TRBD1 or TRBD2 may fit D (5 bases each). The CDR3 contains 14 residues. V lost 3 bases and J lost 4, with 13 bases in between. Germline-derived CDR1 and CDR2 are SGHNT and YYREEE (reference sequence). The CDR3 reads CASSSRDGAETQYF. The CDR3, as DNA: TGTGCCAGCAGCTCCCGGGACGGGGCAGAGACCCAGTACTTC.

This chain connects TRBV11-3 to TRBJ2-3, with D perhaps matching TRBD1 or TRBD2 (5 bases each). CDR1 and CDR2 from the germline V gene are SGHNT and YENEEA. V shed 3 bases and J shed 1 base, with 5 bases lying between them. This CDR3 has 13 residues. CDR3 residues: CASSLGGTDTQYF. The CDR3 DNA is TGTGCCAGCAGCTTGGGGGGCACAGATACGCAGTATTTT. Full variable domain (outside the CDR3, taken from reference TRBV11-3 and TRBJ2-3): EAGVVQSPRYKIIEKKQPVAFWCNPISGHNTLYWYLQNLGQGPELLIRYENEEAVDDSQLPKDRFSAERLKGVDSTLKIQPAELGDSAVYLCASSLGGTDTQYFGPGTRLTVL.

The chain combines TRBV19 with TRBJ2-1; the D is unclear. V was trimmed by 6 bases and J by 1 base, leaving 19 bases between them. The CDR3 spans 17 residues. CDR1 is LNHDA and CDR2 is SQIVND in the germline V gene (reference sequence). This CDR3 is CASRGNKGYRSYNEQFF. In DNA form, the CDR3 reads TGTGCCAGTAGGGGAAATAAGGGCTACCGGTCCTACAATGAGCAGTTCTTC.

This chain uses TRBV7-9 with TRBJ2-1, with D unresolved. V lost 4 bases and J lost 4, with 8 bases in between. Germline CDR1 reads SEHNR; CDR2 reads FQNEAQ (reference sequence). This CDR3 is built from 13 residues. The CDR3 bases are TGTGCCAGCAGCTCGACTCCGTACAATGAGCAGTTCTTC. Translation: CASSSTPYNEQFF.

V usage is TRBV27 and J usage is TRBJ1-6; 7 bases fit TRBD1. Looked up from germline, CDR1 is MNHEY and CDR2 is SMNVEV (reference sequence). The J segment lost 9 bases and the V segment lost 3 bases, leaving 5 bases of the junction unmatched. There are 14 residues in the CDR3. The CDR3 sequence: CASSLAGGGSPLHF. Here the CDR3 DNA reads TGTGCCAGCAGTTTGGCAGGGGGAGGTTCACCCCTCCACTTT.

The J gene is TRBJ2-4, the V gene TRBV6-1; 10 nucleotides match TRBD1. V gave up 7 bases and J gave up 3 bases; unmatched junction bases: 6. Germline values: CDR1 MNHNS, CDR2 SASEGT. The CDR3 sequence is 15 residues long. The CDR3 is CASNPGQGIKNIQYF. CDR3 DNA: TGTGCCAGCAACCCGGGACAGGGGATCAAAAACATTCAGTACTTC.

The chain links TRBV2 to TRBJ1-4; 8 bases agree with TRBD1. Germline-derived CDR1 and CDR2 are SNHLY and FYNNEI. The CDR3 spans 16 residues. Trimming removed 4 bases from V and 3 bases from J; junction bases left unmatched: 7. The CDR3 spells CASSGSDRGANEKLFF. CDR3 sequence (DNA): TGTGCCAGCAGTGGGTCTGACAGGGGAGCTAATGAAAAACTGTTTTTT.